One sample yielded the 14 T cell receptor beta chains listed below, sequenced in a study of blood T cell repertoires in COVID-19. The assay was immunoSEQ multiplex PCR, and TCRdb's table has in-frame clones only and misses some. The table has 100,000 or so clones, approximately 78% seen once. The specimen sequenced was peripheral blood. The receptors were gathered from a human donor in a cohort sampled during active COVID-19.

The chain employs TRBV5-4 and TRBJ2-5, with 9 bases aligning to TRBD1. The CDR3 runs to 14 residues. From germline, CDR1 is SGHNT and CDR2 YYREEE (reference sequence). With V trimmed by 3 bases and J by 5 bases, 5 bases remained unmatched. CDR3 sequence: CASSSDRGGETQYF. The DNA for the CDR3 is TGTGCCAGCAGCTCGGACAGGGGCGGTGAGACCCAGTACTTC.

The J gene is TRBJ1-3, the V gene TRBV9; D is perhaps TRBD1 (6 bases). The CDR3 consists of 15 residues. Trimming took 3 bases from V and 0 from J, leaving 10 bases between them. The germline V gene encodes CDR1 SGDLS and CDR2 YYNGEE. CDR3 sequence: CASSDRQVSGNTIYF. CDR3 bases: TGTGCCAGCAGCGACCGACAGGTCTCTGGAAACACCATATATTTT.

This clone was detected a few times. The chain uses TRBV5-5 and TRBJ2-1, with a weak D call TRBD1 (5 bases). Trimming left V 6 bases short and J 5 bases short, with 9 bases between. The germline V gene encodes CDR1 SGHKS and CDR2 YYEKEE (reference sequence). The CDR3 contains 12 residues. The DNA of the CDR3 is TGTGCCAGCACCCCGACAGACAATGAGCAGTTCTTC. It translates to CASTPTDNEQFF.

This clone was seen once. The V gene is TRBV3-1 (or the pseudogene TRBV3-2), the J gene TRBJ2-2, with 7 bases that match TRBD2. The CDR3 has 15 amino acids. Germline V lookup: CDR1 LGHDT, CDR2 YNNKEL (reference sequence). V lost 5 bases, J lost 6 bases, and 9 bases stayed unmatched. The DNA of the CDR3 is TGTGCCAGCAGCTTCGGGACTGGGAGGGCCGGGGAGCTGTTTTTT. Encoded protein: CASSFGTGRAGELFF.

This rearrangement joins TRBV6-6 to TRBJ1-4; D not certain. CDR3 length: 14 amino acids. Trimming shortened V by 4 bases and J by 10 bases, and 16 bases separated the two germline ends. Germline loops: CDR1 MNHNY, CDR2 SVGAGI (reference sequence). In nucleotides, the CDR3 is TGTGCCAGCAGTTTGGTCAGTCAGGTCGGAAAACTGTTTTTT. Translating gives CASSLVSQVGKLFF.

The chain uses TRBV5-1 and TRBJ2-5; no firm D call. CDR1 SGHRS and CDR2 YFSETQ come from the germline V gene. The CDR3 is made up of 13 amino acids. V shed 0 bases and J shed 5 bases, with 8 bases lying between them. CDR3 coding DNA: TGCGCCAGCAGCTTGGGGGCGAGTGAGACCCAGTACTTC. Amino acids: CASSLGASETQYF.

The chain employs TRBV6-5 and TRBJ1-3; 8 bases line up with TRBD1. Germline V lookup: CDR1 MNHEY, CDR2 SVGAGI. CDR3 length: 14 residues. V gave up 7 bases and J gave up 2 bases; unmatched junction bases: 4. This CDR3 reads CASKGQDTGNTIYF. The CDR3 DNA reads as TGTGCCAGCAAGGGACAGGACACTGGAAACACCATATATTTT.

The chain is built from TRBV6-2 or TRBV6-3 and TRBJ1-2; 8 bases align to TRBD1. The CDR3 spans 17 residues. V lost 0 bases, J lost 2 bases, and 8 bases stayed unmatched. Germline lookup yields CDR1 MNHEY and CDR2 SVGEGT. The CDR3 loop is CASSYSPPGTGNYGYTF. CDR3 sequence (DNA): TGTGCCAGCAGTTACTCACCTCCCGGGACAGGAAACTATGGCTACACCTTC.

The genes are TRBV30 and TRBJ2-3, with 8 nucleotides matching TRBD1. Germline CDR1 is GTSNPN and CDR2 is SVGIG (reference sequence). After removal of 0 bases from V and 1 base from J, the junction contained 6 bases not matched to a gene. This CDR3 is built from 16 residues. CDR3 sequence (DNA): TGTGCCTGGAGTGTAGCAGGGGGCGAGGGCACAGATACGCAGTATTTT. Protein sequence: CAWSVAGGEGTDTQYF.

V and J are TRBV27 and TRBJ2-1; D is undetermined. This CDR3 contains 14 residues. Germline CDR1 is MNHEY and CDR2 is SMNVEV (reference sequence). V was trimmed by 3 bases and J by 7 bases, leaving 13 bases between them. The CDR3 loop is CASSFVAERNEQFF. The CDR3 DNA reads as TGTGCCAGCAGTTTCGTGGCGGAACGGAATGAGCAGTTCTTC.

This clone came up once. This rearrangement joins TRBV30 to TRBJ2-5, with TRBD1 as a possible D gene (5 bases). The CDR3 spans 15 residues. V lost 5 bases, J lost 1 base, and 17 bases lay in between. Germline values: CDR1 GTSNPN, CDR2 SVGIG (reference sequence). The CDR3 DNA reads TGTGCCTGGGGAACCAGGGCTTGGCCCCAAGAGACCCAGTACTTC. Protein: CAWGTRAWPQETQYF.

The genes are TRBV3-1 (or the pseudogene TRBV3-2) and TRBJ2-7, with D unresolved. The CDR3 sequence is 13 residues long. V was clipped by 0 bases and J by 4 bases, with 7 bases between them. Germline CDR1 and CDR2: LGHDT and YNNKEL (reference sequence). The DNA of the CDR3 is TGTGCCAGCAGCCAAGAATCGGTTTACGAGCAGTACTTC. This gives the protein CASSQESVYEQYF.

As for this clone: The junction departs from the called germline gene at one end, perhaps through a read error. The genes are TRBV7-2 and TRBJ2-3; TRBD1 agrees at 7 bases. Germline V CDR1 and CDR2: SGHTA, FQGNSA. The length of the CDR3 is 15 residues. The CDR3 DNA follows: TGTGCCAGCACCTTAGACAGGGCCAGCACAGATACGCAGTATTTT. Protein: CASTLDRASTDTQYF.

The rearrangement uses TRBV5-1 and TRBJ2-5, with TRBD2 as a possible D gene (6 bases). The CDR3 is 15 amino acids. Trimming stripped 0 bases from V and 3 bases from J, with 12 bases between. CDR1 is SGHRS and CDR2 is YFSETQ in the germline V gene. The CDR3 region is CASSLEGWGEETQYF. CDR3 in DNA: TGCGCCAGCAGCTTGGAGGGATGGGGGGAAGAGACCCAGTACTTC.